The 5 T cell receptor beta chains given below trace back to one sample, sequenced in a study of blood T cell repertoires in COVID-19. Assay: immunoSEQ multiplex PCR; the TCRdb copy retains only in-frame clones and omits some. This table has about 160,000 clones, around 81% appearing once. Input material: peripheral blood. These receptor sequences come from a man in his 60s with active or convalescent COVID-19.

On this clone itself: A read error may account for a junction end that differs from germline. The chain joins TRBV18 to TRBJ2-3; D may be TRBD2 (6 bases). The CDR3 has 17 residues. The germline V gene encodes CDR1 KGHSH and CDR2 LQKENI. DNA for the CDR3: TGTGCCAGCTCACCACCGAGCGGCGGGGCCTCAACAGATGCGCAGTATTTT. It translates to CASSPPSGGASTDAQYF.

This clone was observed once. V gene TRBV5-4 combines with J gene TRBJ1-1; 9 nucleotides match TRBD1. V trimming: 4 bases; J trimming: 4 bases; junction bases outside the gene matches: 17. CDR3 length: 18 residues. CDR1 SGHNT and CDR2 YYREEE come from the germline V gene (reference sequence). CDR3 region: CASSRTGGAKRLSTEAFF. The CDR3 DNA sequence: TGTGCCAGCAGCCGAACAGGGGGCGCGAAACGGTTGAGCACTGAAGCTTTCTTT.

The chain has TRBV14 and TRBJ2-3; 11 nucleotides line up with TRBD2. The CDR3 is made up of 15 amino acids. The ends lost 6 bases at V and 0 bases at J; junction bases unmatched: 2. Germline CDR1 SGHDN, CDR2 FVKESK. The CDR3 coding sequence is TGTGCCAGCAGTCGGACTAGCGGGAGCACAGATACGCAGTATTTT. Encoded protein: CASSRTSGSTDTQYF.

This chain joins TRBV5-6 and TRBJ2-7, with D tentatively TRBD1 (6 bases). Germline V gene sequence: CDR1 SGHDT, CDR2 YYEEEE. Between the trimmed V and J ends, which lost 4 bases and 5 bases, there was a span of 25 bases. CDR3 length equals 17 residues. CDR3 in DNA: TGTGCCAGCAGCCTCCCTGGAGTTTACAGGGAATTTAACGAGCAGTACTTC. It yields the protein CASSLPGVYREFNEQYF.

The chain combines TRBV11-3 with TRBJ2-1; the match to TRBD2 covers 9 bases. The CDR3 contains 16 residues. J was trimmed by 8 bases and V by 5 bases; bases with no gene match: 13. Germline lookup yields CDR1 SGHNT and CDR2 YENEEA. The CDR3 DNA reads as TGTGCCAGCAGCCCCGGTGTGTTAGCGGGAGAGGATGAGCAGTTCTTC. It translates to CASSPGVLAGEDEQFF. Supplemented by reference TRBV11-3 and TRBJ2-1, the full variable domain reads EAGVVQSPRYKIIEKKQPVAFWCNPISGHNTLYWYLQNLGQGPELLIRYENEEAVDDSQLPKDRFSAERLKGVDSTLKIQPAELGDSAVYLCASSPGVLAGEDEQFFGPGTRLTVL.